This TCR beta chain is drawn from a study of cytomegalovirus exposure and HLA in healthy donors. Overall study results and limits: As was reported, the HLA-A and HLA-B alleles of most subjects were accurately predicted from TCR beta sequences. Some TCR beta chains (around 160 of them) were listed as cytomegalovirus-associated.

As concerns this clone: Its antigen remains unknown.

13 Jbeta primers and 60 Vbeta primers were used for the PCR. Sequencing used immunoSEQ multiplex PCR; TCRdb keeps in-frame clones, though not all of them. The table lists approximately 50,000 clones, approximately 52% of them singletons, with approximately 12% in the top ten. Germline V gene data show CDR1 as MNHNY and CDR2 as SVGAGI (reference sequence). Trimming at V came to 8 bases and at J to 6 bases, leaving 8 bases not matched to a gene. The CDR3 has 14 residues. Donors were ostensibly healthy at sampling, although undocumented immune exposures were probable. This TCR was sampled from a human donor in good health. Sequencing was performed on PBMCs. The gene calls are TRBV6-6 and TRBJ2-2; 8 nucleotides align to TRBD2. CDR3 sequence reads: CASFRGGPSGELFF. The CDR3 nucleotides read TGTGCCAGCTTCCGCGGGGGGCCCTCCGGGGAGCTGTTTTTT.